The 26 T cell receptor beta chains in this list originate from one sample, sequenced in a study of beta chain features in type 1 diabetes. Every isolated RNA sample was fully reverse transcribed, so sequencing captured expressed TCRB transcripts. Clones were sequenced by immunoSEQ multiplex PCR, and TCRdb holds only the in-frame ones, with some missing. The sample includes 200,000 to 250,000 clones, over 8.5% seen only once; the top ten take 0.03% to 0.035%. Sequenced: naive CD4+ T cells from blood. The receptor source for this set is a young woman in good health.

The rearrangement joins TRBV29-1 to TRBJ1-1; D is undetermined. From germline, CDR1 is SQVTM and CDR2 ANQGSEA. The V and J ends lost 0 bases and 1 base respectively, with 12 bases between them. The CDR3 spans 15 residues. DNA of the CDR3: TGCAGCGTTGAAGATCCAGGCAGGTCGAACACTGAAGCTTTCTTT. This translates into CSVEDPGRSNTEAFF.

In this sample, this clone turned up a few times. The J gene is TRBJ2-5, the V gene TRBV6-6; 8 positions match TRBD1. V dropped 6 bases and J dropped 1; count of bases not matched to a gene: 10. The CDR3 totals 16 residues. The germline V gene has CDR1 MNHNY and CDR2 SVGAGI (reference sequence). CDR3 sequence reads: CASSVGTGGFQETQYF. The DNA for the CDR3 is TGTGCCAGCAGCGTGGGGACAGGCGGATTCCAAGAGACCCAGTACTTC.

The chain recombines TRBV6-5 with TRBJ1-2, with D unresolved. Germline V CDR1 and CDR2: MNHEY, SVGAGI. The CDR3 has 15 residues. V was cut by 6 bases and J by 3 bases, with 17 bases left in between. The CDR3 coding sequence is TGTGCCAGCAGGCCCACCCGAGACACTTACTATGGCTACACCTTC. Protein sequence: CASRPTRDTYYGYTF.

This chain connects TRBV19 to TRBJ2-1, with 8 bases aligning to TRBD1. Trimming at V came to 4 bases and at J to 9 bases, leaving 8 bases not matched to a gene. The CDR3 totals 14 residues. From germline, CDR1 is LNHDA and CDR2 SQIVND (reference sequence). The CDR3 DNA reads as TGTGCCAGTAGTAACGACGTCGACAGGGGTGAGCAGTTCTTC. This sequence encodes CASSNDVDRGEQFF.

CDR3 amino acids: CASSGSGTGLRETQYF. The CDR3 nucleotides read TGCGCCAGCAGCGGATCCGGGACAGGGTTAAGAGAGACCCAGTACTTC. V usage is TRBV5-1 and J usage is TRBJ2-5, with TRBD1 identical over 9 bases. In germline, CDR1 is SGHRS, CDR2 YFSETQ. The length of the CDR3 is 16 residues. J was trimmed by 4 bases and V by 4 bases; bases with no gene match: 11.

The V gene is TRBV18, the J gene TRBJ2-2; a possible D gene is TRBD1 (6 bases). V lost 0 bases to trimming and J lost 6 bases, with 20 bases between them. This CDR3 has 18 residues. CDR1 and CDR2 from the germline V gene are KGHSH and LQKENI. CDR3 nucleotides: TGTGCCAGCTCACCACCGGCCCTAGGACAGCGACTTTCCGGGGAGCTGTTTTTT. Encoded protein: CASSPPALGQRLSGELFF. Full variable domain (rest looked up from reference TRBV18 and TRBJ2-2): NAGVMQNPRHLVRRRGQEARLRCSPMKGHSHVYWYRQLPEEGLKFMVYLQKENIIDESGMPKERFSAEFPKEGPSILRIQQVVRGDSAAYFCASSPPALGQRLSGELFFGEGSRLTVL.

This clone was seen only a few times. The rearrangement joins TRBV6-5 to TRBJ1-2; D gene unclear. Germline V lookup: CDR1 MNHEY, CDR2 SVGAGI. This CDR3 spans 16 amino acids. Deletions cut 2 bases from V and 1 base from J, with 14 bases between. The CDR3 spells CASSYGWAEFNYGYTF. The DNA for the CDR3 is TGTGCCAGCAGTTACGGGTGGGCAGAATTTAACTATGGCTACACCTTC.

This clone was detected a few times. V usage is TRBV21-1 and J usage is TRBJ2-5; the table's D call, TRBD1, was not checked against the DNA. TRBV21-1 is flagged as a pseudogene. The CDR3 has 15 amino acids. CDR3 amino acids: CASSTGGTLQETQYF. CDR3 bases: TGTGCCAGCAGTACAGGGGGTACGCTCCAAGAGACCCAGTACTTC.

The rearrangement links TRBV19 to TRBJ2-2, with 7 positions matching TRBD1. CDR1 and CDR2 from the germline V gene are LNHDA and SQIVND (reference sequence). CDR3 size: 14 residues. Unmatched junction bases numbered 7, after V lost 8 bases and J lost 4 bases. The CDR3 region has the DNA TGTGCCAGTTATGGGACAGCCCTCACCGGGGAGCTGTTTTTT. It specifies CASYGTALTGELFF. Looking up the rest from reference TRBV19 and TRBJ2-2 gives the full variable domain: DGGITQSPKYLFRKEGQNVTLSCEQNLNHDAMYWYRQDPGQGLRLIYYSQIVNDFQKGDIAEGYSVSREKKESFPLTVTSAQKNPTAFYLCASYGTALTGELFFGEGSRLTVL.

This clone was detected a few times. The chain recombines TRBV18 with TRBJ2-7, with D hard to call. The CDR3 consists of 15 residues. V was pared by 2 bases and J by 4 bases, with 15 bases between. Germline V gene sequence: CDR1 KGHSH, CDR2 LQKENI. The DNA for the CDR3 is TGTGCCAGCTCACCATATTCCGGGTCTGGGTACGAGCAGTACTTC. Translated: CASSPYSGSGYEQYF.

The chain links TRBV5-5 to TRBJ2-1; TRBD2 agrees at 9 bases. V was pared by 4 bases and J by 4 bases, with 9 bases of the junction left unmatched. The length of the CDR3 is 16 residues. Germline values: CDR1 SGHKS, CDR2 YYEKEE (reference sequence). CDR3 in amino acids: CASSQLSGSDYNEQFF. The CDR3 bases are TGTGCCAGCAGCCAACTTAGCGGGAGTGATTACAATGAGCAGTTCTTC.

This clone occurred a few times. The V gene is TRBV11-2, the J gene TRBJ2-1; D call uncertain. Germline CDR1 SGHAT, CDR2 FQNNGV. CDR3 size: 13 residues. Trimming took off 2 bases at V and 9 bases at J, with 11 bases between the two ends. The CDR3 reads CASSLIKISEQFF. CDR3 sequence (DNA): TGTGCCAGCAGCTTAATTAAGATTAGTGAGCAGTTCTTC.

CDR3 coding DNA: TGCGCCAGCAGCTTAGTCTCTAGCGGGAGCAAGGTCTATGAGCAGTTCTTC. Amino acid sequence: CASSLVSSGSKVYEQFF. The chain carries TRBV5-1 and TRBJ2-1, with 10 bases fitting TRBD2. The germline V gene has CDR1 SGHRS and CDR2 YFSETQ. V was clipped by 2 bases and J by 8 bases; unmatched bases: 13. The CDR3 runs 17 residues.

This clone was seen a few times. The chain employs TRBV9 and TRBJ2-7; D is unresolved. The V gene's germline CDR1 is SGDLS and CDR2 YYNGEE. The CDR3 runs to 14 residues. V lost 0 bases, J lost 6 bases, and 13 bases lay in between. In DNA, the CDR3 is TGTGCCAGCAGCGTAGCTACGGCGTCAGGCGAGCAGTACTTC. Translated: CASSVATASGEQYF. The variable domain in full, with the rest retrieved from reference TRBV9 and TRBJ2-7, is DSGVTQTPKHLITATGQRVTLRCSPRSGDLSVYWYQQSLDQGLQFLIQYYNGEERAKGNILERFSAQQFPDLHSELNLSSLELGDSALYFCASSVATASGEQYFGPGTRLTVT.

The rearrangement links TRBV11-2 to TRBJ2-5; 9 bases map to TRBD2. This CDR3 has 14 amino acids. Trimming cost V 8 bases and J 3 bases; bases outside gene matches: 7. The germline gives CDR1 SGHAT, CDR2 FQNNGV. The CDR3 bases are TGTGCCAGCTCCCGGATAGCGGGAGAAGAGACCCAGTACTTC. Protein: CASSRIAGEETQYF.

This clone was seen a handful of times. J is TRBJ2-1 and V is TRBV2; 10 nucleotides line up with TRBD1. V dropped 1 base and J dropped 0; count of bases not matched to a gene: 9. The CDR3 loop spans 19 amino acids. Germline V lookup: CDR1 SNHLY, CDR2 FYNNEI. The CDR3 region has the DNA TGTGCCAGCAGTGAAGGTCGTGGGACAGGGGAGCGCTCCTACAATGAGCAGTTCTTC. The encoded protein is CASSEGRGTGERSYNEQFF.

This clone turned up a few times. The rearrangement links TRBV9 to TRBJ2-2, with D maybe TRBD2 (6 bases). The CDR3 has 16 residues. The germline V and J ends were trimmed by 4 bases and 6 bases, with 19 bases remaining between them. The germline V gene encodes CDR1 SGDLS and CDR2 YYNGEE. CDR3: CASSPLFASEPGELFF. CDR3 coding DNA: TGTGCCAGCAGCCCCCTCTTTGCTAGCGAGCCCGGGGAGCTGTTTTTT.

The gene calls are TRBV6-5 and TRBJ2-5; D is undetermined. Germline lookup yields CDR1 MNHEY and CDR2 SVGAGI. V lost 1 base, J lost 2 bases, and 5 bases lay in between. The CDR3 consists of 13 residues. The CDR3, as DNA: TGTGCCAGCAGTTACTTACTACAAGAGACCCAGTACTTC. This translates into CASSYLLQETQYF.

Only a few counts were recorded for this clone. The chain is built from TRBV19 and TRBJ2-4; D call uncertain. The germline gives CDR1 LNHDA, CDR2 SQIVND (reference sequence). The CDR3 covers 16 residues. V lost 3 bases and J 0 bases, leaving 12 bases between the germline ends. The CDR3 nucleotides are TGTGCCAGTAGTATGTTGCCCGAGCTAGCCAAAAACATTCAGTACTTC. The encoded protein is CASSMLPELAKNIQYF. Variable domain in full (rest from reference TRBV19 and TRBJ2-4): DGGITQSPKYLFRKEGQNVTLSCEQNLNHDAMYWYRQDPGQGLRLIYYSQIVNDFQKGDIAEGYSVSREKKESFPLTVTSAQKNPTAFYLCASSMLPELAKNIQYFGAGTRLSVL.

This clone turned up a few times. This chain links TRBV11-1 with TRBJ2-5, with 7 nucleotides matching TRBD1. The germline gives CDR1 SGHAT, CDR2 FQDESV (reference sequence). The CDR3 covers 15 residues. V shed 5 bases, J shed 3 bases, and the junction held 9 bases outside the gene matches. CDR3 sequence: CASSATDREKETQYF. The CDR3 DNA reads TGTGCCAGCAGCGCAACAGACAGGGAGAAAGAGACCCAGTACTTC. Full variable domain (rest looked up from reference TRBV11-1 and TRBJ2-5): EAEVAQSPRYKITEKSQAVAFWCDPISGHATLYWYRQILGQGPELLVQFQDESVVDDSQLPKDRFSAERLKGVDSTLKIQPAELGDSAMYLCASSATDREKETQYFGPGTRLLVL.

This clone was counted only a few times. The chain carries TRBV4-2 and TRBJ2-5, with TRBD1 matching over 7 bases. CDR1 LGHNA and CDR2 YNFKEQ come from the germline V gene. J gave up 1 base and V 4 bases, and 3 bases lay outside the gene matches. The CDR3 runs 14 residues. The CDR3, as DNA: TGTGCCAGCAGCCGAGACAGGGCCCAAGAGACCCAGTACTTC. Its translation: CASSRDRAQETQYF.

Only a few counts were recorded for this clone. The genes are TRBV15 and TRBJ1-2, with TRBD1 identical over 12 bases. CDR3 size: 16 residues. J gave up 4 bases and V 0 bases, and 3 bases lay outside the gene matches. CDR1 and CDR2 from the germline V gene are LNHNV and YYDKDF (reference sequence). This chain's CDR3 is CATSRDPGQGAYGYTF. CDR3 DNA: TGTGCCACCAGCAGAGATCCGGGACAGGGGGCCTATGGCTACACCTTC.

This clone was observed a few times. This chain connects TRBV5-1 to TRBJ1-1; D gene uncertain. The V and J ends lost 1 base and 1 base respectively, with 11 bases between them. Germline V gives CDR1 SGHRS, CDR2 YFSETQ. The CDR3 is made up of 15 amino acids. The CDR3 reads CASSLRSAGNTEAFF. CDR3 DNA sequence: TGCGCCAGCAGCTTGCGGTCCGCAGGGAACACTGAAGCTTTCTTT.

This clone was counted ten times or more. V and J are TRBV9 and TRBJ2-5; D is uncertain. V shed 0 bases and J shed 5 bases, with 8 bases lying between them. The CDR3 spans 13 residues. Germline CDR1 and CDR2: SGDLS and YYNGEE. This chain's CDR3 is CASSVVSGETQYF. CDR3 in DNA: TGTGCCAGCAGCGTAGTATCGGGTGAGACCCAGTACTTC. The full variable domain, rest sourced from reference TRBV9 and TRBJ2-5, is DSGVTQTPKHLITATGQRVTLRCSPRSGDLSVYWYQQSLDQGLQFLIQYYNGEERAKGNILERFSAQQFPDLHSELNLSSLELGDSALYFCASSVVSGETQYFGPGTRLLVL.

This clone occurred a few times. The same CDR3 is also encoded by other DNA sequences in this sample. This sequence joins TRBV7-6 and TRBJ2-2; 9 bases fit TRBD2. V was clipped by 3 bases and J by 0 bases; unmatched bases: 2. This CDR3 has 16 amino acids. Germline lookup yields CDR1 SGHVS and CDR2 FNYEAQ. CDR3 amino acids: CASSFRLAANTGELFF. CDR3 bases: TGTGCCAGCAGCTTCCGACTAGCGGCGAACACCGGGGAGCTGTTTTTT.

The V gene is TRBV11-2, the J gene TRBJ1-2; a weak D match, TRBD1 (6 bases). Per the germline V gene, CDR1 is SGHAT and CDR2 is FQNNGV. V was clipped by 5 bases and J by 3 bases, with 16 bases between them. CDR3 length equals 15 residues. In nucleotides, the CDR3 is TGTGCCAGCAGCCAAAATAGACAGGACCACTATGGCTACACCTTC. Translation gives CASSQNRQDHYGYTF. Supplemented by reference TRBV11-2 and TRBJ1-2, the full variable domain reads EAGVAQSPRYKIIEKRQSVAFWCNPISGHATLYWYQQILGQGPKLLIQFQNNGVVDDSQLPKDRFSAERLKGVDSTLKIQPAKLEDSAVYLCASSQNRQDHYGYTFGSGTRLTVV.